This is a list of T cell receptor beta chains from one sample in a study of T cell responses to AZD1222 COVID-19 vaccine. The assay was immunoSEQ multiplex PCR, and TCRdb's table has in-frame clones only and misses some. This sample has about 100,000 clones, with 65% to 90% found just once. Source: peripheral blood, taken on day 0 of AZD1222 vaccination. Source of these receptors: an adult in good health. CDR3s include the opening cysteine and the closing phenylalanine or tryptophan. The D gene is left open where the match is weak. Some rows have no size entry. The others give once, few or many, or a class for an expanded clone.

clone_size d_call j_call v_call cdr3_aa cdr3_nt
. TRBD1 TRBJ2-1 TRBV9 CASSYQTGSSYNEQFF TGTGCCAGCAGCTACCAGACAGGGAGCTCCTACAATGAGCAGTTCTTC
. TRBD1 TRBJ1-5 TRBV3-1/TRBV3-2 CASSQDRGPGQPQHF TGTGCCAGCAGCCAAGACAGGGGGCCGGGTCAGCCCCAGCATTTT
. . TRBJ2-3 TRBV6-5 CASRDGSTDTQYF TGTGCCAGCAGGGACGGTAGCACAGATACGCAGTATTTT
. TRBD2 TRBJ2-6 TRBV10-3 CAISASSGRGGGANVLTF TGTGCCATCAGCGCTTCTAGCGGGAGGGGAGGAGGGGCCAACGTCCTGACTTTC
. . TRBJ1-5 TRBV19 CASSIDGGGTRPQHF TGTGCCAGTAGTATAGACGGTGGCGGAACGAGGCCCCAGCATTTT
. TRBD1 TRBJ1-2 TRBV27 CASSLDPNRGSYGYTF TGTGCCAGCAGTTTGGACCCAAACAGGGGATCCTATGGCTACACCTTC
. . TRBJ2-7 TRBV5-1 CASSLSQGRYEQYF TGCGCCAGCAGCTTGTCGCAGGGGAGGTACGAGCAGTACTTC
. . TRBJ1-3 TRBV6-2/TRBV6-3 CASSYPGHSRRYNSGNTIYF TGTGCCAGCAGTTACCCAGGGCATTCAAGACGATACAACTCTGGAAACACCATATATTTT
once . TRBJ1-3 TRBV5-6 CASSSGVRRNTIYF TGTGCCAGCAGCTCTGGGGTTAGGAGAAACACCATATATTTT
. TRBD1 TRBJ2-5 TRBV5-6 CASSPPGTGVETQYF TGTGCCAGCAGCCCCCCCGGGACAGGGGTTGAGACCCAGTACTTC
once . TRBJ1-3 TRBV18 CASASLSSPYYSGNTIYF TGTGCCAGCGCATCACTTAGTAGTCCTTATTACTCTGGAAACACCATATATTTT
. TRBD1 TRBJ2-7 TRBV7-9 CASSSPHTGGHEQYF TGTGCCAGCAGCTCACCCCATACAGGGGGCCACGAGCAGTACTTC
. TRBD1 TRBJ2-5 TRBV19 CASSTHRGRETQYF TGTGCCAGTAGTACCCACAGGGGACGGGAGACCCAGTACTTC
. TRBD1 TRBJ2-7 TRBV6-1 CASSEAVWTGGYEQYF TGTGCCAGCAGTGAAGCTGTATGGACAGGGGGCTACGAGCAGTACTTC
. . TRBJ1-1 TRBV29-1 CSVPEGTEAFF TGCAGCGTTCCGGAGGGCACTGAAGCTTTCTTT
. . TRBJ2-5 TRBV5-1 CASSLGQGSETQYF TGCGCCAGCAGCTTGGGGCAGGGGAGTGAGACCCAGTACTTC
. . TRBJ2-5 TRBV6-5 CASSSRETQYF TGTGCCAGCAGTTCAAGGGAGACCCAGTACTTC
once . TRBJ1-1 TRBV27 CASSLSPTHNTEAFF TGTGCCAGCAGTTTATCTCCGACACACAACACTGAAGCTTTCTTT
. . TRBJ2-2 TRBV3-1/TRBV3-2 CASSQDLGAGRNTGELFF TGTGCCAGCAGCCAAGACCTAGGCGCGGGCCGTAACACCGGGGAGCTGTTTTTT
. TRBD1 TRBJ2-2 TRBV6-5 CASNPGTANTGELFF TGTGCCAGCAACCCCGGGACAGCGAACACCGGGGAGCTGTTTTTT
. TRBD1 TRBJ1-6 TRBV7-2 CASSFPGGLSPLHF TGTGCCAGCAGCTTCCCAGGGGGCTTATCACCCCTCCACTTT
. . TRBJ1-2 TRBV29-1 CSVDFKGERSSGYTF TGCAGCGTTGATTTTAAGGGGGAGAGATCTTCTGGCTACACCTTC
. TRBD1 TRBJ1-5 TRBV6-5 CATESATGVQPQHF TGTGCCACAGAGTCGGCGACAGGGGTTCAGCCCCAGCATTTT
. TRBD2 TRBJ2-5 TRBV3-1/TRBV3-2 CASSQDPAGLQETQYF TGTGCCAGCAGCCAAGATCCAGCGGGGCTCCAAGAGACCCAGTACTTC
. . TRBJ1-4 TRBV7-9 CASSLYLADPTNEKLFF TGTGCCAGCAGCTTATACTTGGCCGATCCAACTAATGAAAAACTGTTTTTT
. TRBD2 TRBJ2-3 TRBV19 CASSIGLATDTQYF TGTGCCAGTAGTATCGGACTAGCCACAGATACGCAGTATTTT
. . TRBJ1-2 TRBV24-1 CATSDSSLANYGYTF TGTGCCACCAGTGATTCGTCACTAGCTAACTATGGCTACACCTTC
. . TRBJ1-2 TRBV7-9 CASSLNIRTTGWGYTF TGTGCCAGCAGCCTAAATATCCGGACGACCGGGTGGGGCTACACCTTC
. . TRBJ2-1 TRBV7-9 CAETPQFF TGTGCCGAGACCCCTCAGTTCTTC
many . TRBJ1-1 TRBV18 CASSPPAGSTEAFF TGTGCCAGCTCACCACCGGCAGGATCCACTGAAGCTTTCTTT
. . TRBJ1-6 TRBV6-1 CASSAQGSWYNSPLHF TGTGCCAGCAGTGCTCAGGGTTCTTGGTATAATTCACCCCTCCACTTT
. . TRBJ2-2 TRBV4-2 CASSPVGGNTGELFF TGTGCCAGCAGCCCCGTGGGGGGGAACACCGGGGAGCTGTTTTTT
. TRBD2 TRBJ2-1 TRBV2 CASSGLAGVNNEQFF TGTGCCAGCAGTGGACTAGCGGGAGTGAACAATGAGCAGTTCTTC
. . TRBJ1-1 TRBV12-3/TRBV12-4 CASSLQIEAEAFF TGTGCCAGCAGTTTACAGATCGAGGCTGAAGCTTTCTTT
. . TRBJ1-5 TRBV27 CASSLAGGSQPQHF TGTGCCAGCAGTCTCGCAGGCGGGAGCCAGCCCCAGCATTTT
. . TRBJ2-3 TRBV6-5 CASSYLPTSSTDTQYF TGTGCCAGCAGTTACCTGCCGACGTCTAGCACAGATACGCAGTATTTT
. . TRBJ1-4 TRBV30 CAWSAARNEKLFF TGTGCCTGGAGCGCAGCCAGGAACGAAAAACTGTTTTTT
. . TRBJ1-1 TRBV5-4 CASSLPNREGTEAFF TGTGCCAGCAGCCTACCCAACAGGGAAGGCACTGAAGCTTTCTTT
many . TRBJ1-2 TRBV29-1 CSAASLREGYTF TGCAGCGCCGCCTCACTCAGGGAAGGCTACACCTTC
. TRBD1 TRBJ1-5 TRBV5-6 CASSLGRGRRNQPQHF TGTGCCAGCAGCTTGGGCAGGGGGCGGCGCAATCAGCCCCAGCATTTT
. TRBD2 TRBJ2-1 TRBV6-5 CAGGSYYNEQFF TGTGCGGGGGGGAGTTACTACAATGAGCAGTTCTTC
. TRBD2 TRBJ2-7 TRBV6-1 CASSDSGRAYEQYF TGTGCCAGCAGTGATAGCGGGAGGGCCTACGAGCAGTACTTC
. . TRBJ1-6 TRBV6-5 CASGQTDNSPLHF TGTGCCAGTGGACAGACTGATAATTCACCCCTCCACTTT
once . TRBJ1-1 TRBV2 CARGTLSNTEAFF TGTGCCAGAGGGACACTCTCGAACACTGAAGCTTTCTTT
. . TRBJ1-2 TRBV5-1 CASSLETGLSYGYTF TGCGCCAGCAGCTTGGAAACAGGGTTGAGCTATGGCTACACCTTC
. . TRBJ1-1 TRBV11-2 CASSPKGVWNTEAFF TGTGCCAGCAGCCCGAAGGGGGTATGGAACACTGAAGCTTTCTTT
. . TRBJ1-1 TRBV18 CASSPRGGDEAFF TGTGCCAGCTCACCACGGGGTGGAGACGAAGCTTTCTTT
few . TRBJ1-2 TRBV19 CASSISSIGYTF TGTGCCAGTAGTATAAGCTCTATCGGATACACCTTC
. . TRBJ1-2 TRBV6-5 CASSGGQFYGYTF TGTGCCAGCAGCGGTGGGCAATTCTATGGCTACACCTTC
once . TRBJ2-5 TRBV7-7 CASSLGGTPRETQYF TGTGCCAGCAGCTTAGGCGGCACCCCCAGGGAGACCCAGTACTTC
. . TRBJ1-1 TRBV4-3 CASSQEGAGEAFF TGCGCCAGCAGCCAAGAGGGGGCGGGTGAAGCTTTCTTT
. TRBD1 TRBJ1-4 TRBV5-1 CASSHSGTGDEKLFF TGCGCCAGCAGCCATTCCGGGACAGGCGATGAAAAACTGTTTTTT
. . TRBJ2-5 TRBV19 CASSLQLGGLQETQYF TGTGCCAGTAGTCTACAACTAGGAGGGCTCCAAGAGACCCAGTACTTC
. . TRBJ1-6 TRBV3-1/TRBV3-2 CASSQGGGREDSPLHF TGTGCCAGCAGCCAAGGTGGGGGGCGCGAGGATTCACCCCTCCACTTT
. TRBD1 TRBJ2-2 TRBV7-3 CASSARTGTNTGELFF TGTGCCAGCAGCGCCCGGACAGGGACGAACACCGGGGAGCTGTTTTTT
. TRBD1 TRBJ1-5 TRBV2 CASSELARGRQPQHF TGTGCCAGCAGTGAATTGGCCAGGGGGAGACAGCCCCAGCATTTT
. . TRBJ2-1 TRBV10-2 CASSVQDNEQFF TGCGCCAGCAGTGTCCAAGACAATGAGCAGTTCTTC
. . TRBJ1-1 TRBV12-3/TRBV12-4 CASIRRQNTEAFF TGTGCCAGCATCAGACGGCAGAACACTGAAGCTTTCTTT
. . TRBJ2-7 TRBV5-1 CASVGGSSYEQYF TGCGCCAGCGTCGGGGGCAGCTCCTACGAGCAGTACTTC
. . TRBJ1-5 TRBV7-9 CASSSGSYSNQPQHF TGTGCCAGCAGCTCCGGATCGTATAGCAATCAGCCCCAGCATTTT